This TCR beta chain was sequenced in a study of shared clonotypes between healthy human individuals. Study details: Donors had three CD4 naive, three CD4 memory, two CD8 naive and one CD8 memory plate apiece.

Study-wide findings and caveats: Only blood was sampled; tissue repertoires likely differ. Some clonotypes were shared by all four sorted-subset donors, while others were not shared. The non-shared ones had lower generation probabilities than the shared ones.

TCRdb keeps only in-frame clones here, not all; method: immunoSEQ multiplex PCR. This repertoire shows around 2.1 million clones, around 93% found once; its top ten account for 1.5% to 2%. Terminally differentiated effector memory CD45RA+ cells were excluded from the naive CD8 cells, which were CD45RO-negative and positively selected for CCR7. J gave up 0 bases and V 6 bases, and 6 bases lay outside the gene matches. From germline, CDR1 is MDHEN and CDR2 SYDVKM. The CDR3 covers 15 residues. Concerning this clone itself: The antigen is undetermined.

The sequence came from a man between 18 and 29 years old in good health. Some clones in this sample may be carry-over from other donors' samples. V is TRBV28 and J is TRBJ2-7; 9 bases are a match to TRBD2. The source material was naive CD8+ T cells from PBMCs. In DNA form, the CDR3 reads TGTGCCAGCAGGCTTGCGGGAGGGCCCTCCTACGAGCAGTACTTC. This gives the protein CASRLAGGPSYEQYF. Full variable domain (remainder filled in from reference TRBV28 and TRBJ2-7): DVKVTQSSRYLVKRTGEKVFLECVQDMDHENMFWYRQDPGLGLRLIYFSYDVKMKEKGDIPEGYSVSREKKERFSLILESASTNQTSMYLCASRLAGGPSYEQYFGPGTRLTVT.